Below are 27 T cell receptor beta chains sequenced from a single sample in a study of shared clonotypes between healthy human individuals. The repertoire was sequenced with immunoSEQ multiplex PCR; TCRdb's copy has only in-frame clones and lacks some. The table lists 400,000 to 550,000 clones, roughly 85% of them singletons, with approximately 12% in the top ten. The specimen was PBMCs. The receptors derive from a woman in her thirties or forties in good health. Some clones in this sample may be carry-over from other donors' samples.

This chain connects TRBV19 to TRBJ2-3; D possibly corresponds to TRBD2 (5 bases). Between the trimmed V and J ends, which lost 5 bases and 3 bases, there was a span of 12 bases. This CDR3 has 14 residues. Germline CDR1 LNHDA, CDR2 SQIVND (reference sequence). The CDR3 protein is CASSPRTGTDTQYF. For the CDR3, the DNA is TGTGCCAGTAGTCCCCGGACTGGAACAGATACGCAGTATTTT. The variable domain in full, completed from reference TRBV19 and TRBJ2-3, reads DGGITQSPKYLFRKEGQNVTLSCEQNLNHDAMYWYRQDPGQGLRLIYYSQIVNDFQKGDIAEGYSVSREKKESFPLTVTSAQKNPTAFYLCASSPRTGTDTQYFGPGTRLTVL.

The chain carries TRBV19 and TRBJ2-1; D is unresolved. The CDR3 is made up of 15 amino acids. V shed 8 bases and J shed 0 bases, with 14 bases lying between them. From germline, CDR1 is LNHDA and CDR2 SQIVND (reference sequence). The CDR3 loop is CASCDPRSSYNEQFF. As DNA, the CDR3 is TGTGCCAGTTGCGATCCCAGGAGCTCCTACAATGAGCAGTTCTTC. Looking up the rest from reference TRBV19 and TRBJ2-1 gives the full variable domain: DGGITQSPKYLFRKEGQNVTLSCEQNLNHDAMYWYRQDPGQGLRLIYYSQIVNDFQKGDIAEGYSVSREKKESFPLTVTSAQKNPTAFYLCASCDPRSSYNEQFFGPGTRLTVL.

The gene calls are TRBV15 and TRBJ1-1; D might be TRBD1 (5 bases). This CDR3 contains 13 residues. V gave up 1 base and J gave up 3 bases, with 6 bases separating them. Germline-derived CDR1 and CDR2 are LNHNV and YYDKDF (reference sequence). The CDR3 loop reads CATSRGGDTEAFF. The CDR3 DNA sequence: TGTGCCACCAGCAGAGGAGGGGACACTGAAGCTTTCTTT.

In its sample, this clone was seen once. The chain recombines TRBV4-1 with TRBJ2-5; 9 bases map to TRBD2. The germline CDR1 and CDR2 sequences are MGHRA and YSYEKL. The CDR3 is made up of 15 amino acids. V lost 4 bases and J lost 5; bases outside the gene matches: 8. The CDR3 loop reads CASSRLGLASETQYF. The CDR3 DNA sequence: TGCGCCAGCAGCCGCCTGGGACTAGCCAGTGAGACCCAGTACTTC.

CDR3 sequence reads: CASSQVPAASYEQYF. The CDR3 DNA follows: TGCGCCAGCAGCCAAGTGCCAGCGGCTTCCTACGAGCAGTACTTC. The genes are TRBV4-3 and TRBJ2-7, with a possible D match to TRBD2 (5 bases). Germline values: CDR1 LGHNA, CDR2 YSLEER. The CDR3 runs to 15 residues. With 1 base removed from V and 1 base from J, the gap between germline ends came to 11 bases.

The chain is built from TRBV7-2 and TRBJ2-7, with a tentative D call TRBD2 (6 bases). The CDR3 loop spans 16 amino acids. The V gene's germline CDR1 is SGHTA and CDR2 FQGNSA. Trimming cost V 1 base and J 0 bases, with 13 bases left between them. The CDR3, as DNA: TGTGCCAGCAGCTTAGATTTGGTAGCGGCCTCCTACGAGCAGTACTTC. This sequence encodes CASSLDLVAASYEQYF.

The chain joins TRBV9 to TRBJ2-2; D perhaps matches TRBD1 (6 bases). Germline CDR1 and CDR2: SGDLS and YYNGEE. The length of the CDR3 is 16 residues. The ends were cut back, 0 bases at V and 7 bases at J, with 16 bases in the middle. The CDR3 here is CASSVGAGVRVGELFF. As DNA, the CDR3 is TGTGCCAGCAGCGTAGGGGCAGGGGTAAGGGTCGGGGAGCTGTTTTTT.

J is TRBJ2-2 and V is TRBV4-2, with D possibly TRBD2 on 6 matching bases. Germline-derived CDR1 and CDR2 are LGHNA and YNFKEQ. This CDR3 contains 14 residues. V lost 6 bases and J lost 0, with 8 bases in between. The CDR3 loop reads CASSPSANTGELFF. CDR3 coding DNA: TGTGCCAGCAGTCCTAGCGCGAACACCGGGGAGCTGTTTTTT.

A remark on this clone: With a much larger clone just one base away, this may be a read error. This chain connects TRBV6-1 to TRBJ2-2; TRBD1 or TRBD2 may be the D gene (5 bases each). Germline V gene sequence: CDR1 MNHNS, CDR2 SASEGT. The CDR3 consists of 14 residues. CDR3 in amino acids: CASSEGTDTGELLF. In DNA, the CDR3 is TGTGCCAGCAGTGAAGGCACGGACACCGGGGAGCTGCTTTTT.

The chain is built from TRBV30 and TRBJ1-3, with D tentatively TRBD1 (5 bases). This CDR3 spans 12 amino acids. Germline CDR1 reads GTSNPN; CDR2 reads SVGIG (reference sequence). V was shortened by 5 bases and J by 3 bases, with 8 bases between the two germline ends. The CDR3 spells CAWGGVGNTIYF. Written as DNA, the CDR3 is TGTGCCTGGGGGGGGGTTGGAAACACCATATATTTT. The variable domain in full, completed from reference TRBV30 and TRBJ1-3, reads SQTIHQWPATLVQPVGSPLSLECTVEGTSNPNLYWYRQAAGRGLQLLFYSVGIGQISSEVPQNLSASRPQDRQFILSSKKLLLSDSGFYLCAWGGVGNTIYFGEGSWLTVV.

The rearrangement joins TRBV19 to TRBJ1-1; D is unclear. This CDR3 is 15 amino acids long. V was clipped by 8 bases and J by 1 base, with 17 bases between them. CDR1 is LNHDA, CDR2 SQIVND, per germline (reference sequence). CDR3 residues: CASQSLGDPNTEAFF. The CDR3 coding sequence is TGTGCCAGTCAATCCCTTGGGGATCCGAACACTGAAGCTTTCTTT.

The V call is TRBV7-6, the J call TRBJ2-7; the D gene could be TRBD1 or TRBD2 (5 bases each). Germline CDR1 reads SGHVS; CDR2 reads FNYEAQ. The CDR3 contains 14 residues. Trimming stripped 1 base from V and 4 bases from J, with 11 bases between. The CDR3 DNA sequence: TGTGCCAGCAGCTTAGTGGGGGAAGGATACGAGCAGTACTTC. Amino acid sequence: CASSLVGEGYEQYF.

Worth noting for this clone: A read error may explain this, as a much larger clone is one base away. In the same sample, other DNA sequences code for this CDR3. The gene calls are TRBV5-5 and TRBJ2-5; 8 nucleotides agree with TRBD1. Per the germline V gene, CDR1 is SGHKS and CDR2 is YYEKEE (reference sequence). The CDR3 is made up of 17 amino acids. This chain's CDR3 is CASSQPQGEFIKETQYF. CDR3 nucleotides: TGTGCCAGCAGCCAACCACAGGGGGAATTTATTAAAGAGACCCAATACTTC.

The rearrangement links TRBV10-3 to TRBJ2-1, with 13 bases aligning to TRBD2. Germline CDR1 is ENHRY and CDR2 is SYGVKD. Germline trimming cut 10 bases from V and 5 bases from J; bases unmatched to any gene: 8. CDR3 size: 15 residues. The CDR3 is CATSGLAGWNNEQFF. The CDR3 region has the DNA TGTGCCACCTCGGGACTAGCGGGATGGAACAATGAGCAGTTCTTC.

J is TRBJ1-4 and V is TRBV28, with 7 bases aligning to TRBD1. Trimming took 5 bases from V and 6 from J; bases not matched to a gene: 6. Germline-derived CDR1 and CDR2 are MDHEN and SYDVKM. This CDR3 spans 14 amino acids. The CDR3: CASSPGGLYEKLFF. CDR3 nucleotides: TGTGCCAGCAGTCCAGGGGGACTTTATGAAAAACTGTTTTTT. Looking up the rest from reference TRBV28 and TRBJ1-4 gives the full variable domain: DVKVTQSSRYLVKRTGEKVFLECVQDMDHENMFWYRQDPGLGLRLIYFSYDVKMKEKGDIPEGYSVSREKKERFSLILESASTNQTSMYLCASSPGGLYEKLFFGSGTQLSVL.

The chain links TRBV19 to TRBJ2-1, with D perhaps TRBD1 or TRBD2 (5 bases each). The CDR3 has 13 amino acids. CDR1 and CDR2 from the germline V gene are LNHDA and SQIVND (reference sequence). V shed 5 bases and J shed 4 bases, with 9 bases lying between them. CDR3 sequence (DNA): TGTGCCAGTAGTTCGGGGACGTACAATGAGCAGTTCTTC. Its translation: CASSSGTYNEQFF.

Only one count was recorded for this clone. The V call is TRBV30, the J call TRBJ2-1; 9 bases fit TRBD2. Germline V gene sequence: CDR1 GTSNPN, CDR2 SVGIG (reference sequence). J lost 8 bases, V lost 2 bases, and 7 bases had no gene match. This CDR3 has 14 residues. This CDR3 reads CAWSRLAVTDEQFF. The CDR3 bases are TGTGCCTGGAGTCGACTAGCGGTTACGGATGAGCAGTTCTTC.

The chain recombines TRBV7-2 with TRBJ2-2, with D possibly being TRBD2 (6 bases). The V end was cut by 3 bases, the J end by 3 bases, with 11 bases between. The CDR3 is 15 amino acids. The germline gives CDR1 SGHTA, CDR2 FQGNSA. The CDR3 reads CASSLSGGDTGELFF. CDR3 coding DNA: TGTGCCAGCAGCTTGTCGGGCGGGGACACCGGGGAGCTGTTTTTT.

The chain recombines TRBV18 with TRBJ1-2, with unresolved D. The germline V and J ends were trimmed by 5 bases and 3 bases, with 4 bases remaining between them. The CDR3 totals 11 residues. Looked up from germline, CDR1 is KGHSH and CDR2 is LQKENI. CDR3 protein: CASSSDYGYTF. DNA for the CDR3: TGTGCCAGCTCATCGGACTATGGCTACACCTTC.

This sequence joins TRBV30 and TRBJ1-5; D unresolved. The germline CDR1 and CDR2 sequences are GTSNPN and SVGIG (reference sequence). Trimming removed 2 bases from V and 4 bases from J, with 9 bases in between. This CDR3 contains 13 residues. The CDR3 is CAWSFGENQPQHF. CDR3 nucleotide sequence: TGTGCCTGGAGTTTTGGAGAAAATCAGCCCCAGCATTTT.

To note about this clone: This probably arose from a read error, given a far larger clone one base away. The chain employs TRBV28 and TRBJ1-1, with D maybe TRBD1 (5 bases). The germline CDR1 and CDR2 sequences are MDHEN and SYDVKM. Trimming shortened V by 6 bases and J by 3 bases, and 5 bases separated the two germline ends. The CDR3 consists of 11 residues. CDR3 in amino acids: CASRGDTEAFF. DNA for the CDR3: TGTGCCAGCAGGGGGGACACTGAAGCTTTCTTT.

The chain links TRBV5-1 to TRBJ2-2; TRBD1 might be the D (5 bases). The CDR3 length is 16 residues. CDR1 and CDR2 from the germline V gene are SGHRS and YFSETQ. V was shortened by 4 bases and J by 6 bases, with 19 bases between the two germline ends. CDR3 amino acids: CASSGNSGAGSGELFF. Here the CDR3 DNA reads TGCGCCAGCAGCGGGAACTCTGGGGCAGGCTCCGGGGAGCTGTTTTTT.

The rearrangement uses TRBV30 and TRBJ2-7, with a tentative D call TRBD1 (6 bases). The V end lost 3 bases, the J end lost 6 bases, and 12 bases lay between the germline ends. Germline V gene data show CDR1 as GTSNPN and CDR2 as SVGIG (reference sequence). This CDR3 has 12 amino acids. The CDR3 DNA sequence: TGTGCCTGGAGCCGTACAGGGCGCGAGCAGTACTTC. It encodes CAWSRTGREQYF.

CDR3 in amino acids: CASSLEGTHNEQFF. The CDR3 DNA is TGTGCCAGCAGCTTAGAGGGGACCCACAATGAGCAGTTCTTC. The chain combines TRBV7-9 with TRBJ2-1; tentatively, D is TRBD1 or TRBD2 (5 bases each). Trimming took 1 base from V and 5 from J, leaving 9 bases between them. Germline V gives CDR1 SEHNR, CDR2 FQNEAQ (reference sequence). This CDR3 has 14 amino acids.

The CDR3 coding sequence is TGTGCCACCACGGCAGGGGTAAACTACGAGCAGTACTTC. Its translation: CATTAGVNYEQYF. The chain uses TRBV15 and TRBJ2-7, with D tentatively TRBD1 (6 bases). This CDR3 region has 13 residues. CDR1 and CDR2 (germline): LNHNV, YYDKDF (reference sequence). The germline V and J ends were trimmed by 7 bases and 3 bases, with 13 bases remaining between them.

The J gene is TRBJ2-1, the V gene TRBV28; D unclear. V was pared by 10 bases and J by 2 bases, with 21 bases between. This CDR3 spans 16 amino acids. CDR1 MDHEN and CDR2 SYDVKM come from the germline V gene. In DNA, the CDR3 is TGTGCCACCTCGGGTAGCCGAAGTGGCACCTACAATGAGCAGTTCTTC. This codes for CATSGSRSGTYNEQFF.

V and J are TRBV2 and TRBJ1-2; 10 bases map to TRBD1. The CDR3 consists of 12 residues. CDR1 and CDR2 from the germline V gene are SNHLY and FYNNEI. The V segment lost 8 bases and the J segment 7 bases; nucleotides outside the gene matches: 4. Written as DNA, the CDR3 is TGTGCCAGCCTAGACAGGGGGCTTGGCTACACCTTC. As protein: CASLDRGLGYTF.